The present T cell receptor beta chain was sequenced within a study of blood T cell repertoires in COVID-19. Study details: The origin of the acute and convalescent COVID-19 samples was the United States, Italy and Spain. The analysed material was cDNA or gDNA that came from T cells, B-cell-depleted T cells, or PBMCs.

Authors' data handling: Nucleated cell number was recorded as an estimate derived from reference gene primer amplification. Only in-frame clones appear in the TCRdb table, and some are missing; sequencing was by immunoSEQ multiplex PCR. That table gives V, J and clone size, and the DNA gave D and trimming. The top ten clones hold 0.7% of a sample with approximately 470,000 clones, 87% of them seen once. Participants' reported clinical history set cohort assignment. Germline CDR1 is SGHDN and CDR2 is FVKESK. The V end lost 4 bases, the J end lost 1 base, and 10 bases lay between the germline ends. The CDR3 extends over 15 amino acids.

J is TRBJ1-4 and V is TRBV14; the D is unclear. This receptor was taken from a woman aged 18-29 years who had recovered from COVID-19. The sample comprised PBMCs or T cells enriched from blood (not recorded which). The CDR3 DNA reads TGTGCCAGCAGCCCCCGGCGGGAAACTAATGAAAAACTGTTTTTT. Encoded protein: CASSPRRETNEKLFF.